The 23 T cell receptor beta chains below were found in one sample sequenced in a study of blood T cell repertoires in COVID-19. Some clones are missing from TCRdb's copy, which holds only in-frame ones; the method was immunoSEQ multiplex PCR. The sample records tens of thousands of clones, under 95% being singletons. Sequenced input: peripheral blood. These receptor sequences come from a human donor with active COVID-19. The donor label of this sample is uncertain.

The chain combines TRBV6-1 with TRBJ2-3; a weak D match, TRBD2 (5 bases). The length of the CDR3 is 17 residues. Germline assignment: CDR1 MNHNS and CDR2 SASEGT. Trimming shortened V by 2 bases and J by 6 bases, and 21 bases separated the two germline ends. CDR3 loop: CASSEKGWTDRGDTQYF. CDR3 bases: TGTGCCAGCAGTGAAAAAGGGTGGACTGATCGGGGTGATACGCAGTATTTT.

The sample holds one count of this clone. The chain carries TRBV27 and TRBJ1-3; D is perhaps TRBD1 (6 bases). V lost 5 bases to trimming and J lost 4 bases, with 15 bases between them. Germline CDR1 reads MNHEY; CDR2 reads SMNVEV (reference sequence). The CDR3 length is 15 residues. The CDR3 region is CASSATGTIGNTIYF. DNA of the CDR3: TGTGCCAGCAGTGCCACCGGGACAATAGGAAACACCATATATTTT.

This clone was counted a single time. The chain couples TRBV28 to TRBJ2-3; D is uncertain. Trimming stripped 3 bases from V and 5 bases from J, with 15 bases between. This CDR3 has 15 residues. CDR1 is MDHEN and CDR2 is SYDVKM in the germline V gene. The CDR3 loop reads CASSLFVKLGDTQYF. CDR3 nucleotide sequence: TGTGCCAGCAGTTTGTTCGTAAAGCTCGGAGATACGCAGTATTTT.

V and J are TRBV7-3 and TRBJ1-1, with 10 positions matching TRBD1. CDR1 and CDR2 (germline): SGHTA, FQGTGA. CDR3 size: 15 residues. Losses at the gene ends were 4 bases for V and 2 bases for J; bases not matched to a gene: 4. CDR3 coding DNA: TGTGCCAGCAGCTGGACAGGGGGTGAAAACACTGAAGCTTTCTTT. Amino acid sequence: CASSWTGGENTEAFF. The full variable domain, rest sourced from reference TRBV7-3 and TRBJ1-1, is GAGVSQTPSNKVTEKGKYVELRCDPISGHTALYWYRQSLGQGPEFLIYFQGTGAADDSGLPNDRFFAVRPEGSVSTLKIQRTERGDSAVYLCASSWTGGENTEAFFGQGTRLTVV.

J is TRBJ1-1 and V is TRBV27, with 8 bases matching TRBD1. V shed 6 bases and J 1 base; nucleotides not matched to a gene: 7. The CDR3 covers 15 residues. Germline V gives CDR1 MNHEY, CDR2 SMNVEV (reference sequence). The CDR3 reads CASRFLDRENTEAFF. In DNA form, the CDR3 reads TGTGCCAGCAGGTTCCTGGACAGGGAGAACACTGAAGCTTTCTTT.

The V gene is TRBV14, the J gene TRBJ1-1; a possible D gene is TRBD1 (6 bases). The V end lost 1 base, the J end lost 6 bases, and 12 bases lay between the germline ends. The CDR3 length is 14 residues. CDR1 and CDR2 from the germline V gene are SGHDN and FVKESK. CDR3 in amino acids: CASSQVVEGAEAFF. In nucleotides, the CDR3 is TGTGCCAGCAGCCAAGTGGTAGAGGGGGCTGAAGCTTTCTTT.

The chain's CDR3 is CASSDSTSGGTDTQYF. Written as DNA, the CDR3 is TGTGCCAGCAGTGACTCGACTAGCGGGGGCACAGATACGCAGTATTTT. V and J are TRBV6-4 and TRBJ2-3; 11 bases agree with TRBD2. The germline V gene has CDR1 MRHNA and CDR2 SNTAGT. The junction had 0 bases not matched to a gene; V was cut back by 0 bases and J by 1 base. The CDR3 runs 16 residues.

The CDR3 DNA is TGTGCCAGCAGTTTTTCATCCCGTGGGGGGGGAGAGACCCAGTACTTC. It is translated as CASSFSSRGGGETQYF. The rearrangement links TRBV28 to TRBJ2-5; 7 positions agree with TRBD2. Looked up from germline, CDR1 is MDHEN and CDR2 is SYDVKM. This CDR3 contains 16 residues. Trimming took 3 bases from V and 4 from J; bases not matched to a gene: 11.

CDR3 amino acids: CASSVGGEQYF. The CDR3 DNA sequence: TGTGCCAGCAGCGTTGGCGGGGAGCAGTACTTC. The V call is TRBV9, the J call TRBJ2-7; D might be TRBD2 (5 bases). CDR3 size: 11 residues. V dropped 2 bases and J dropped 7 bases, with 7 bases sitting between them. Per germline, CDR1 SGDLS and CDR2 YYNGEE.

The chain carries TRBV7-9 and TRBJ2-3; 8 bases match TRBD2. The length of the CDR3 is 19 residues. Per the germline V gene, CDR1 is SEHNR and CDR2 is FQNEAQ (reference sequence). J gave up 2 bases and V 5 bases, and 18 bases lay outside the gene matches. The CDR3 sequence is CASSPVGSGGRYLTDTQYF. CDR3 in DNA: TGTGCCAGCAGCCCCGTAGGGAGCGGGGGCCGTTATCTCACAGATACGCAGTATTTT.

The chain is built from TRBV27 and TRBJ1-1; D is possibly TRBD1 (5 bases). CDR1 MNHEY and CDR2 SMNVEV come from the germline V gene (reference sequence). With 3 bases removed from V and 0 bases from J, the gap between germline ends came to 11 bases. The CDR3 is 15 amino acids. The CDR3 region has the DNA TGTGCCAGCAGTTTGGGTAGGGGCTTGAACACTGAAGCTTTCTTT. This gives the protein CASSLGRGLNTEAFF.

The CDR3 here is CASSSTTTSGGGTDTQYF. The CDR3 coding sequence is TGTGCCAGCAGTTCCACCACGACTAGCGGGGGGGGGACAGATACGCAGTATTTT. The chain joins TRBV25-1 to TRBJ2-3, with TRBD2 matching 14 bases. The length of the CDR3 is 18 residues. After removal of 5 bases from V and 3 bases from J, the junction contained 10 bases not matched to a gene. CDR1 and CDR2 (germline): MGHDK, SYGVNS.

This chain uses TRBV4-1 with TRBJ2-7; a weak D match, TRBD2 (6 bases). Trimming stripped 0 bases from V and 2 bases from J, with 8 bases between. The CDR3 has 14 amino acids. Germline lookup yields CDR1 MGHRA and CDR2 YSYEKL. The CDR3 DNA reads TGCGCCAGCAGCCAAGAGGGACTGACCTACGAGCAGTACTTC. As protein: CASSQEGLTYEQYF.

The chain combines TRBV29-1 with TRBJ2-7; 8 nucleotides match TRBD1. CDR1 is SQVTM and CDR2 is ANQGSEA in the germline V gene. V dropped 7 bases and J dropped 5; count of bases not matched to a gene: 13. This CDR3 is 14 amino acids long. CDR3 nucleotides: TGCAGCGCCGGGCGGTCTCAGGGGGCGCACGAGCAGTACTTC. It codes for CSAGRSQGAHEQYF.

The chain combines TRBV6-5 with TRBJ2-7; a weak D match, TRBD1 (6 bases). The germline V gene encodes CDR1 MNHEY and CDR2 SVGAGI. Trimming stripped 0 bases from V and 10 bases from J, with 13 bases between. The CDR3 has 13 residues. CDR3 loop: CASSYSGQIGQYF. As DNA, the CDR3 is TGTGCCAGCAGTTACTCGGGACAAATAGGACAGTACTTC.

This clone is a singleton in its sample. The V gene is TRBV12-3 or TRBV12-4, the J gene TRBJ1-2; tentative D call: TRBD1 (5 bases). This CDR3 contains 12 residues. V was trimmed by 8 bases and J by 8 bases, leaving 15 bases between them. In nucleotides, the CDR3 is TGTGCCAGCGCCGCGCAGGGAGGAGGCTACACCTTC. This encodes CASAAQGGGYTF.

The CDR3 loop is CASSVEGYNEQFF. The CDR3 DNA follows: TGTGCCAGCAGCGTGGAGGGGTACAATGAGCAGTTCTTC. The gene calls are TRBV9 and TRBJ2-1; perhaps TRBD2 as D (6 bases). Germline V lookup: CDR1 SGDLS, CDR2 YYNGEE. The CDR3 is 13 amino acids. Trimming removed 2 bases at V and 4 bases at J, with 7 bases between.

The gene calls are TRBV9 and TRBJ2-5; TRBD2 aligns across 12 bases. The CDR3 has 15 residues. CDR1 is SGDLS and CDR2 is YYNGEE in the germline V gene. With V trimmed by 3 bases and J by 2 bases, 2 bases remained unmatched. The CDR3 DNA is TGTGCCAGCAGCGCTAGCGGGGGGGCTCAAGAGACCCAGTACTTC. The encoded protein is CASSASGGAQETQYF.

The chain employs TRBV7-2 and TRBJ1-4; 9 nucleotides match TRBD1. Germline CDR1 SGHTA, CDR2 FQGNSA. The ends lost 2 bases at V and 8 bases at J; junction bases unmatched: 3. The CDR3 length is 14 residues. The CDR3 region has the DNA TGTGCCAGCAGCTTACTGACAGGGGGAGAAAAACTGTTTTTT. Translated, it gives CASSLLTGGEKLFF.

The rearrangement joins TRBV5-1 to TRBJ2-3; TRBD1 aligns across 8 bases. Germline assignment: CDR1 SGHRS and CDR2 YFSETQ. The CDR3 is 15 residues long. V gave up 0 bases and J gave up 3 bases; unmatched junction bases: 3. The CDR3 protein is CASSLVQGATDTQYF. The CDR3 nucleotides read TGCGCCAGCAGCTTGGTGCAGGGGGCAACAGATACGCAGTATTTT.

J is TRBJ1-2 and V is TRBV28, with D perhaps TRBD1 (5 bases). Trimming took 7 bases from V and 3 from J, leaving 15 bases between them. The V gene's germline CDR1 is MDHEN and CDR2 SYDVKM. CDR3 length: 14 amino acids. CDR3 protein: CASTPGGGYYGYTF. The CDR3 bases are TGTGCCAGCACTCCGGGGGGGGGTTACTATGGCTACACCTTC.

The chain carries TRBV2 and TRBJ1-4; 7 bases are shared with TRBD1. Germline trimming cut 2 bases from V and 0 bases from J; bases unmatched to any gene: 9. The V gene's germline CDR1 is SNHLY and CDR2 FYNNEI. The CDR3 spans 18 residues. The CDR3, as DNA: TGTGCCAGCAGTGAACGGTACAGGGGTTCCGCAACTAATGAAAAACTGTTTTTT. This translates into CASSERYRGSATNEKLFF.

The rearrangement joins TRBV9 to TRBJ2-1; 7 bases are a match to TRBD1. CDR3 length: 14 residues. The junction had 5 bases not matched to a gene; V was cut back by 5 bases and J by 3 bases. From germline, CDR1 is SGDLS and CDR2 YYNGEE. The CDR3 bases are TGTGCCAGCAGTTTGACAGGGATCTACAATGAGCAGTTCTTC. Translated: CASSLTGIYNEQFF.